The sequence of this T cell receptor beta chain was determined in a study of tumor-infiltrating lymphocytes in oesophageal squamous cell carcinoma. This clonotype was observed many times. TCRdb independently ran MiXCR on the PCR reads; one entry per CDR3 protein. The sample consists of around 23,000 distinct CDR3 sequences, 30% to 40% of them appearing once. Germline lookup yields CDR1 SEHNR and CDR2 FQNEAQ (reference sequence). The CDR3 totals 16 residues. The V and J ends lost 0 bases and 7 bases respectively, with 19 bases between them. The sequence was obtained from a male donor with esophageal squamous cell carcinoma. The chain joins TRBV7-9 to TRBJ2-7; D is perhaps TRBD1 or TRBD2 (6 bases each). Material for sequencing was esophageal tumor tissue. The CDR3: CASSLAQWTGGSEQYF. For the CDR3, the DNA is TGTGCCAGCAGCTTAGCTCAATGGACCGGGGGCAGTGAGCAGTACTTC.